The 19 T cell receptor beta chains below all came from one sample that was sequenced in a study of shared clonotypes between healthy human individuals. The repertoire was sequenced with immunoSEQ multiplex PCR; TCRdb's copy has only in-frame clones and lacks some. The table lists under 850,000 clones, over 60% of them singletons. The sequencing sample was made of memory CD4+ T cells sorted from blood. Specified subset: CD45RA-negative fraction. The receptors originated from a woman aged 25 to 39 in good health.

This clone was seen only a few times. The CDR3 sequence: CASSGQAISYEQYF. The CDR3 DNA reads TGTGCCAGCAGCGGACAGGCAATCTCCTACGAGCAGTACTTC. The rearrangement joins TRBV11-2 to TRBJ2-7; 7 bases line up with TRBD1. V shed 5 bases and J 0 bases; nucleotides not matched to a gene: 4. CDR3 size: 14 residues. Germline CDR1 and CDR2: SGHAT and FQNNGV.

The chain employs TRBV27 and TRBJ1-4; weak D call: TRBD1 (5 bases). V dropped 3 bases and J dropped 7 bases, with 12 bases sitting between them. This CDR3 region has 14 residues. Per the germline V gene, CDR1 is MNHEY and CDR2 is SMNVEV (reference sequence). Here the CDR3 reads CASSLWRGAEKLFF. In nucleotides, the CDR3 is TGTGCCAGCAGTTTGTGGAGGGGAGCTGAAAAACTGTTTTTT.

The rearrangement joins TRBV20-1 to TRBJ2-5, with D unclear. The CDR3 length is 11 residues. Germline lookup yields CDR1 DFQATT and CDR2 SNEGSKA (reference sequence). The CDR3 DNA sequence: TGCTCTACTTTCCCAGGTGGGACCCAGTACTTC. This sequence encodes CSTFPGGTQYF.

The chain combines TRBV5-6 with TRBJ1-4; D unclear. This CDR3 contains 15 residues. Trimming removed 2 bases at V and 3 bases at J, with 11 bases between. Germline assignment: CDR1 SGHDT and CDR2 YYEEEE. DNA of the CDR3: TGTGCCAGCAGCTTTCGAGTACGGGCTAATGAAAAACTGTTTTTT. It yields the protein CASSFRVRANEKLFF. The full variable domain, in which reference TRBV5-6 and TRBJ1-4 provide the parts outside the CDR3, is DAGVTQSPTHLIKTRGQQVTLRCSPKSGHDTVSWYQQALGQGPQFIFQYYEEEERQRGNFPDRFSGHQFPNYSSELNVNALLLGDSALYLCASSFRVRANEKLFFGSGTQLSVL.

The rearrangement links TRBV27 to TRBJ2-5; 8 bases match TRBD1. The CDR3 sequence is 14 residues long. The junction had 4 bases not matched to a gene; V was cut back by 2 bases and J by 5 bases. Per the germline V gene, CDR1 is MNHEY and CDR2 is SMNVEV (reference sequence). CDR3 sequence: CASSLRQGWETQYF. Here the CDR3 DNA reads TGTGCCAGCAGTTTAAGACAGGGGTGGGAGACCCAGTACTTC.

The rearrangement uses TRBV6-5 and TRBJ1-2; D unclear. Trimming took off 0 bases at V and 4 bases at J, with 15 bases between the two ends. The germline CDR1 and CDR2 sequences are MNHEY and SVGAGI. The CDR3 contains 16 residues. Here the CDR3 DNA reads TGTGCCAGCAGTTACTCGATGTCCGCCCAATCCTATGGCTACACCTTC. It codes for CASSYSMSAQSYGYTF.

CDR3 DNA sequence: TGTGCCAGCAGCCCACCGACCACTAGCGGAGCCTACGAGCAGTACTTC. Translated: CASSPPTTSGAYEQYF. The V gene is TRBV7-2, the J gene TRBJ2-7; 8 bases are shared with TRBD2. The CDR3 is made up of 16 amino acids. In germline, CDR1 is SGHTA, CDR2 FQGNSA. V shed 5 bases, J shed 2 bases, and the junction held 11 bases outside the gene matches.

The CDR3 loop reads CASSLSSPWETQYF. CDR3 nucleotide sequence: TGTGCCAGCAGTTTATCTTCCCCCTGGGAGACCCAGTACTTC. The V call is TRBV27, the J call TRBJ2-5; D gene unclear. Trimming took off 0 bases at V and 5 bases at J, with 10 bases between the two ends. CDR1 is MNHEY, CDR2 SMNVEV, per germline (reference sequence). The CDR3 covers 14 residues.

V is TRBV2 and J is TRBJ2-7; D might be TRBD1 or TRBD2, each matching 5 bases. Trimming pared 6 bases from V and 2 bases from J, leaving 8 bases between. The CDR3 is made up of 12 amino acids. The germline CDR1 and CDR2 sequences are SNHLY and FYNNEI. The CDR3 here is CASRGRAYEQYF. CDR3 sequence (DNA): TGTGCCAGCAGGGGACGGGCCTACGAGCAGTACTTC.

This clone came up a few times. The V and J genes are TRBV18 and TRBJ2-3; D is perhaps TRBD1 or TRBD2 (5 bases each). This CDR3 spans 17 amino acids. Germline V CDR1 and CDR2: KGHSH, LQKENI. With 3 bases removed from V and 0 bases from J, the gap between germline ends came to 16 bases. DNA for the CDR3: TGTGCCAGCTCACCCCGTGGGGGAGAGCTCAGCACAGATACGCAGTATTTT. As protein: CASSPRGGELSTDTQYF.

The chain carries TRBV6-1 and TRBJ2-7, with 9 bases fitting TRBD2. Germline loops: CDR1 MNHNS, CDR2 SASEGT. V lost 6 bases and J lost 3; bases outside the gene matches: 3. CDR3 length: 13 residues. Written as DNA, the CDR3 is TGTGCCAGCAGACTAGCGGGCGACTACGAGCAGTACTTC. It specifies CASRLAGDYEQYF.

The chain links TRBV6-5 to TRBJ1-5; 7 nucleotides align to TRBD1. Trimming removed 5 bases from V and 7 bases from J; junction bases left unmatched: 5. In germline, CDR1 is MNHEY, CDR2 SVGAGI. The CDR3 loop spans 13 amino acids. CDR3 bases: TGTGCCAGCAGTGAATGGGACAGACAGCCCCAGCATTTT. It yields the protein CASSEWDRQPQHF.

This clone appeared once. The chain carries TRBV11-2 and TRBJ2-5, with TRBD2 matching 8 bases. The ends lost 2 bases at V and 4 bases at J; junction bases unmatched: 9. CDR1 and CDR2 (germline): SGHAT, FQNNGV. The CDR3 totals 16 residues. The CDR3 bases are TGTGCCAGCAGCTTAAACCCGGGAGGGCCTGGAGAGACCCAGTACTTC. Amino acids: CASSLNPGGPGETQYF.

Regarding this clone: The junction departs from the called germline gene at one end, perhaps through a read error. This sequence joins TRBV5-3 and TRBJ2-7; no clear D. TRBV5-3 is an ORF for which the function is uncertain. This CDR3 spans 14 amino acids. CDR3 region: CASSLNHGPYEQYF. The CDR3 region has the DNA TGTGCCAGCAGCTTAAACCACGGACCCTACGAGCAGTACTTC.

The chain has TRBV7-9 and TRBJ1-2, with TRBD1 identical over 8 bases. This CDR3 has 14 residues. The germline gives CDR1 SEHNR, CDR2 FQNEAQ (reference sequence). Germline trimming cut 5 bases from V and 6 bases from J; bases unmatched to any gene: 8. The CDR3: CASSTGGEPNGYTF. The CDR3 DNA is TGTGCCAGCAGCACAGGGGGGGAGCCCAATGGCTACACCTTC.

CDR3 nucleotides: TGTGCCATCAGTGAAACTAGCGACCTCACAGATACGCAGTATTTT. Amino acid sequence: CAISETSDLTDTQYF. This chain links TRBV10-3 with TRBJ2-3, with 7 bases identical to TRBD2. Per germline, CDR1 ENHRY and CDR2 SYGVKD. V trimming: 3 bases; J trimming: 2 bases; junction bases outside the gene matches: 5. The CDR3 extends over 15 amino acids.

The rearrangement joins TRBV5-4 to TRBJ2-2, with 12 nucleotides matching TRBD2. The CDR3 spans 16 residues. The germline V gene encodes CDR1 SGHNT and CDR2 YYREEE (reference sequence). J gave up 1 base and V 4 bases, and 2 bases lay outside the gene matches. The CDR3 loop reads CASSKGLAGNTGELFF. For the CDR3, the DNA is TGTGCCAGCAGCAAGGGACTAGCGGGGAACACCGGGGAGCTGTTTTTT. The complete variable domain, with remaining parts taken from reference TRBV5-4 and TRBJ2-2, reads ETGVTQSPTHLIKTRGQQVTLRCSSQSGHNTVSWYQQALGQGPQFIFQYYREEENGRGNFPPRFSGLQFPNYSSELNVNALELDDSALYLCASSKGLAGNTGELFFGEGSRLTVL.

The chain has TRBV10-3 and TRBJ2-7; no clear D. The V gene's germline CDR1 is ENHRY and CDR2 SYGVKD. V dropped 0 bases and J dropped 4 bases, with 16 bases sitting between them. This CDR3 comprises 16 residues. The chain's CDR3 is CAISESMVGSYYEQYF. In DNA, the CDR3 is TGTGCCATCAGTGAGTCGATGGTGGGGTCCTATTACGAGCAGTACTTC.

This clone was seen only a few times. The genes are TRBV19 and TRBJ1-5, with no clear D. CDR1 is LNHDA and CDR2 is SQIVND in the germline V gene (reference sequence). The CDR3 is 15 amino acids. V was cut by 5 bases and J by 4 bases, with 15 bases left in between. Written as DNA, the CDR3 is TGTGCCAGTAGTCCCAAGTTGCGGGCGAATCAGCCCCAGCATTTT. This translates into CASSPKLRANQPQHF.